The 20 T cell receptor beta chains reported below all come from one sample, sequenced in a study of post-analysis software for immune sequencing data. Study findings and constraints: Among 5 or 6 TRBV segments more frequent in patients than controls were TRBV5-6, TRBV5-1 and TRBV20-1.

Unique-molecular-identifier-tagged TCR beta cDNA libraries were used. TCRdb used MiXCR to reprocess the PCR reads, holding one entry per CDR3 protein. The repertoire holds approximately 690,000 distinct CDR3 sequences, with approximately 60% as singletons. The antigens of these receptors remain unknown. The sequenced sample consisted of blood. The receptors were sampled from a girl aged 2 to 9 with multiple sclerosis.

The CDR3 sequence: CSVVKRDSSDEQYF. CDR3 DNA: TGCAGCGTAGTTAAACGGGACTCTTCTGACGAGCAGTACTTC. V usage is TRBV29-1 and J usage is TRBJ2-5; the D gene is possibly TRBD2 (6 bases). The closer fit of TRBJ2-7 to the DNA end suggests the J call may be wrong. The germline CDR1 and CDR2 sequences are SQVTM and ANQGSEA. This CDR3 spans 14 amino acids.

V usage is TRBV7-3 and J usage is TRBJ2-1; D tentatively reads TRBD1 or TRBD2 (5 bases each). The germline V gene has CDR1 SGHTA and CDR2 FQGTGA. The CDR3 is 18 residues long. V lost 5 bases and J lost 1, with 21 bases in between. The CDR3 is CASSAGDPLQGSYNEQFF. The CDR3 nucleotides read TGTGCCAGCAGCGCCGGGGACCCCCTTCAGGGATCCTACAATGAGCAGTTCTTC.

This sequence joins TRBV28 and TRBJ2-7, with D unclear. This CDR3 region has 15 residues. Germline V gene data show CDR1 as MDHEN and CDR2 as SYDVKM. V lost 2 bases, J lost 2 bases, and 13 bases lay in between. The CDR3 DNA reads TGTGCCAGCAGTTTAGTAACACAAGGCCCCTACGAGCAGTACTTC. Translating gives CASSLVTQGPYEQYF.

This clonotype has a handful of counts. The rearrangement uses TRBV12-3 or TRBV12-4 and TRBJ2-1; either TRBD1 or TRBD2 may supply D (5 bases each). The V and J ends lost 5 bases and 0 bases respectively, with 11 bases between them. This CDR3 contains 15 residues. This chain's CDR3 is CASSGGVSSYNEQFF. Written as DNA, the CDR3 is TGTGCCAGCAGTGGGGGAGTTAGCTCCTACAATGAGCAGTTCTTC.

The chain couples TRBV18 to TRBJ2-2; TRBD1 or TRBD2 may be the D gene (5 bases each). The CDR3 contains 16 residues. Germline V gene lookup returns CDR1 KGHSH and CDR2 LQKENI. Trimming cost V 4 bases and J 2 bases, with 14 bases left between them. The CDR3 DNA follows: TGTGCCAGCTCACGAGGGGACGGGCTCAACACCGGGGAGCTGTTTTTT. Translated, it gives CASSRGDGLNTGELFF.

This chain connects TRBV25-1 to TRBJ2-7, with TRBD2 identical over 8 bases. The J call is uncertain, as TRBJ2-5 better fits the DNA end. This CDR3 comprises 17 residues. Germline-derived CDR1 and CDR2 are MGHDK and SYGVNS. CDR3: CASSDPSGGRVLETQYF. DNA of the CDR3: TGTGCCAGCAGTGATCCCTCGGGGGGGCGCGTATTGGAGACCCAGTACTTC.

The chain couples TRBV4-3 to TRBJ2-6; no clear D gene. V lost 0 bases and J lost 0, with 15 bases in between. The length of the CDR3 is 19 residues. CDR1 and CDR2 from the germline V gene are LGHNA and YSLEER. The CDR3 DNA reads as TGCGCCAGCAGCCAAGATCTAGGTTTGGAAGTCTCTGGGGCCAACGTCCTGACTTTC. Translation gives CASSQDLGLEVSGANVLTF.

The V call is TRBV27, the J call TRBJ2-1; unclear D gene. Trimming left V 1 base short and J 2 bases short, with 12 bases between. In germline, CDR1 is MNHEY, CDR2 SMNVEV (reference sequence). CDR3 length equals 16 residues. This chain's CDR3 is CASSLFRQVPYNEQFF. As DNA, the CDR3 is TGTGCCAGCAGTTTATTCCGACAAGTACCCTACAATGAGCAGTTCTTC.

This clonotype was counted between two and nine times. The V call is TRBV10-3, the J call TRBJ2-5, with a tentative D call TRBD2 (5 bases). This CDR3 has 16 amino acids. CDR1 is ENHRY, CDR2 SYGVKD, per germline. Trimming cost V 8 bases and J 4 bases, with 23 bases left between them. The CDR3 DNA reads as TGTGCCATCGCGCGACGCCAAGACGGGGAAGGAGAGACCCAGTACTTC. Its protein is CAIARRQDGEGETQYF.

This clonotype was counted a few times. V is TRBV29-1 and J is TRBJ2-5, with 8 bases lining up with TRBD2. Per the germline V gene, CDR1 is SQVTM and CDR2 is ANQGSEA. V trimming: 7 bases; J trimming: 5 bases; junction bases outside the gene matches: 3. CDR3 length: 11 residues. The CDR3 DNA reads as TGCAGCGCCGGGAGGGATGAGACCCAGTACTTC. Its translation: CSAGRDETQYF. Looking up the rest from reference TRBV29-1 and TRBJ2-5 gives the full variable domain: SAVISQKPSRDICQRGTSLTIQCQVDSQVTMMFWYRQQPGQSLTLIATANQGSEATYESGFVIDKFPISRPNLTFSTLTVSNMSPEDSSIYLCSAGRDETQYFGPGTRLLVL.

There are a few counts of this clonotype. The genes are TRBV6-1 and TRBJ2-3; 7 positions match TRBD2. V shed 2 bases, J shed 3 bases, and the junction held 8 bases outside the gene matches. The germline CDR1 and CDR2 sequences are MNHNS and SASEGT. The CDR3 consists of 16 residues. As DNA, the CDR3 is TGTGCCAGCAGTGAAAGTCCCGGGGGGAGTACAGATACGCAGTATTTT. This sequence encodes CASSESPGGSTDTQYF.

This clonotype has just one count. The chain carries TRBV20-1 and TRBJ2-5, with 8 bases identical to TRBD2. V lost 3 bases to trimming and J lost 4 bases; unmatched junction nucleotides: 10. The length of the CDR3 is 15 residues. Germline V gene sequence: CDR1 DFQATT, CDR2 SNEGSKA (reference sequence). DNA for the CDR3: TGCAGTGCTAGCCCCCTGAGCGGGAGAAGAGAGACCCAGTACTTC. Protein: CSASPLSGRRETQYF.

The gene calls are TRBV6-5 and TRBJ1-4; 7 bases match TRBD1. Germline CDR1 is MNHEY and CDR2 is SVGAGI. The CDR3 is made up of 15 amino acids. V gave up 5 bases and J gave up 5 bases; unmatched junction bases: 8. The CDR3 protein is CASSPGQLMNEKLFF. CDR3 DNA sequence: TGTGCCAGCAGTCCGGGACAGTTAATGAATGAAAAACTGTTTTTT.

The rearrangement uses TRBV7-2 and TRBJ2-5, with D unresolved. The CDR3 extends over 14 amino acids. Germline V lookup: CDR1 SGHTA, CDR2 FQGNSA. V was trimmed by 4 bases and J by 3 bases, leaving 12 bases between them. The CDR3 DNA reads TGTGCCAGCAGCTCCGTATCTGGGGAAGAGACCCAGTACTTC. This encodes CASSSVSGEETQYF. The complete variable domain, with remaining parts taken from reference TRBV7-2 and TRBJ2-5, reads GAGVSQSPSNKVTEKGKDVELRCDPISGHTALYWYRQSLGQGLEFLIYFQGNSAPDKSGLPSDRFSAERTGGSVSTLTIQRTQQEDSAVYLCASSSVSGEETQYFGPGTRLLVL.

This clonotype was recorded once. This chain links TRBV20-1 with TRBJ1-1, with D maybe TRBD1 (5 bases). CDR3 length equals 15 residues. The V gene's germline CDR1 is DFQATT and CDR2 SNEGSKA (reference sequence). Between the trimmed V and J ends, which lost 4 bases and 1 base, there was a span of 16 bases. CDR3 bases: TGCAGTGCTACTGACAGAGTAACTGGGAACACTGAAGCTTTCTTT. This gives the protein CSATDRVTGNTEAFF.

This clonotype was seen more than once but under ten times. The chain links TRBV12-3 or TRBV12-4 to TRBJ1-4, with 7 bases lining up with TRBD1. After removal of 3 bases from V and 8 bases from J, the junction contained 3 bases not matched to a gene. The length of the CDR3 is 13 residues. DNA for the CDR3: TGTGCCAGCAGTTTCGGAGGGGGCGAAAAACTGTTTTTT. It codes for CASSFGGGEKLFF.

This clonotype was recorded only once. Its ends do not fully match the called genes, so a read error is possible. The rearrangement joins TRBV4-3 to TRBJ2-5, with 7 positions matching TRBD2. The CDR3 spans 16 residues. Germline CDR1 and CDR2: LGHNA and YSLEER. The CDR3 DNA reads TGCACCAGCAGCCAAGATTCAAGCGGGGTAGGAGAGACCCAGTACTTC. The encoded protein is CTSSQDSSGVGETQYF.

The chain links TRBV7-9 to TRBJ1-1; D is undetermined. Germline assignment: CDR1 SEHNR and CDR2 FQNEAQ (reference sequence). The CDR3 contains 15 residues. V lost 1 base to trimming and J lost 7 bases, with 16 bases between them. The CDR3: CASSLGSMASGEAFF. The CDR3 coding sequence is TGTGCCAGCAGCTTAGGTTCCATGGCCTCAGGTGAAGCTTTCTTT. Full variable domain (remainder filled in from reference TRBV7-9 and TRBJ1-1): DTGVSQNPRHKITKRGQNVTFRCDPISEHNRLYWYRQTLGQGPEFLTYFQNEAQLEKSRLLSDRFSAERPKGSFSTLEIQRTEQGDSAMYLCASSLGSMASGEAFFGQGTRLTVV.

J is TRBJ2-1 and V is TRBV29-1, with 7 positions matching TRBD2. After removal of 4 bases from V and 7 bases from J, the junction contained 10 bases not matched to a gene. CDR3 length equals 14 residues. CDR1 is SQVTM, CDR2 ANQGSEA, per germline. The DNA for the CDR3 is TGCAGCGTTGGAGGTGGGAGGGCGGGAAATGAGCAGTTCTTC. Translated, it gives CSVGGGRAGNEQFF.

The chain combines TRBV29-1 with TRBJ2-5; the D gene is possibly TRBD1 (6 bases). The CDR3 is 13 amino acids. The V end lost 3 bases, the J end lost 13 bases, and 21 bases lay between the germline ends. Germline assignment: CDR1 SQVTM and CDR2 ANQGSEA. The CDR3 is CSVDDVTGARGYF. In nucleotides, the CDR3 is TGCAGCGTTGATGACGTGACCGGAGCCAGGGGGTACTTC.